These 19 T cell receptor beta chains came from one sample sequenced in a study of shared clonotypes between healthy human individuals. Clones were read by immunoSEQ multiplex PCR, and TCRdb kept only the in-frame ones, dropping some. This sample has roughly 2.5 million clones, with over 85% found just once. Sequenced material: naive CD4+ T cells sorted from blood. Subset here: CD45RA+ positively selected. These receptors originate from a man between 18 and 35 years old in good health.

The V gene is TRBV2, the J gene TRBJ2-5; D is unresolved. Trimming left V 6 bases short and J 1 base short, with 9 bases between. The CDR3 spans 13 residues. Germline loops: CDR1 SNHLY, CDR2 FYNNEI. The CDR3: CASSPWGQETQYF. CDR3 in DNA: TGTGCCAGCAGCCCCTGGGGCCAAGAGACCCAGTACTTC.

V is TRBV6-1 and J is TRBJ1-4; 7 nucleotides agree with TRBD1. Unmatched junction bases numbered 3, after V lost 3 bases and J lost 5 bases. The CDR3 has 14 amino acids. The germline CDR1 and CDR2 sequences are MNHNS and SASEGT. The CDR3 sequence is CASSDVQGNEKLFF. The CDR3 DNA sequence: TGTGCCAGCAGTGATGTACAGGGGAATGAAAAACTGTTTTTT.

The CDR3 loop is CASSLRGLELFF. CDR3 coding DNA: TGTGCCAGCAGTTTACGAGGACTCGAGCTGTTTTTT. The genes are TRBV28 and TRBJ2-2; possible D gene TRBD2, 5 bases. Germline V gene data show CDR1 as MDHEN and CDR2 as SYDVKM. V gave up 2 bases and J gave up 11 bases, with 9 bases separating them. CDR3 length: 12 amino acids.

Regarding this clone: At one of its ends the junction is not consistent with the germline gene, which may arise from a read error. The chain couples TRBV2 to TRBJ1-1; no reliable D call. Germline V gives CDR1 SNHLY, CDR2 FYNNEI. The CDR3 has 14 amino acids. CDR3: CASSEGRMNTEAFF. CDR3 nucleotide sequence: TGTGCCAGCAGCGAAGGGCGGATGAACACTGAAGCTTTCTTT.

The V gene is TRBV18, the J gene TRBJ2-3; D possibly matches TRBD1 or TRBD2 (5 bases each). The CDR3 spans 17 residues. The V end lost 3 bases, the J end lost 0 bases, and 16 bases lay between the germline ends. CDR1 KGHSH and CDR2 LQKENI come from the germline V gene. CDR3 region: CASSPLGGIFSTDTQYF. CDR3 DNA: TGTGCCAGCTCACCCCTTGGGGGAATTTTCAGCACAGATACGCAGTATTTT.

The rearrangement links TRBV6-6 to TRBJ2-7; a weak D match, TRBD1 (6 bases). This CDR3 comprises 14 residues. The V end was cut by 1 base, the J end by 3 bases, with 10 bases between. The germline gives CDR1 MNHNY, CDR2 SVGAGI (reference sequence). The CDR3 is CASSYWTANYEQYF. CDR3 nucleotide sequence: TGTGCCAGCAGTTACTGGACAGCGAACTACGAGCAGTACTTC.

On this clone: An end of the junction does not agree with germline; a read error may underlie this. Different DNA sequences within this sample yield the same CDR3. V is TRBV30 and J is TRBJ2-5; D is ambiguous. Looked up from germline, CDR1 is GTSNPN and CDR2 is SVGIG (reference sequence). This CDR3 has 11 amino acids. The CDR3, as DNA: TGTGCTTGGAGTGTAATAGAGACCCAGTACTTC. Encoded protein: CAWSVIETQYF.

The chain employs TRBV5-5 and TRBJ2-7; tentatively, D is TRBD1 (5 bases). V dropped 4 bases and J dropped 3 bases, with 14 bases sitting between them. The CDR3 covers 14 residues. Germline CDR1 and CDR2: SGHKS and YYEKEE (reference sequence). The CDR3 protein is CASSRDSYSYEQYF. The CDR3 region has the DNA TGTGCCAGCAGCCGAGACAGCTATAGCTACGAGCAGTACTTC.

This sequence joins TRBV7-9 and TRBJ2-2; a weak D match, TRBD1 (5 bases). Germline loops: CDR1 SEHNR, CDR2 FQNEAQ (reference sequence). The CDR3 covers 15 residues. V dropped 3 bases and J dropped 1 base, with 9 bases sitting between them. CDR3 bases: TGTGCCAGCAGCTTCTGGCAGGGGAACACCGGGGAGCTGTTTTTT. Translating gives CASSFWQGNTGELFF.

V gene TRBV5-8 combines with J gene TRBJ2-5, with 8 bases lining up with TRBD1. From germline, CDR1 is SGHTS and CDR2 YDEGEE. V was clipped by 3 bases and J by 2 bases; unmatched bases: 12. The CDR3 covers 17 residues. The CDR3 protein is CASSSGRTGSSQETQYF. The DNA of the CDR3 is TGTGCCAGCAGCTCTGGACGGACAGGGAGTAGTCAAGAGACCCAGTACTTC. The variable domain in full, with the rest retrieved from reference TRBV5-8 and TRBJ2-5, is EAGVTQSPTHLIKTRGQQATLRCSPISGHTSVYWYQQALGLGLQFLLWYDEGEERNRGNFPPRFSGRQFPNYSSELNVNALELEDSALYLCASSSGRTGSSQETQYFGPGTRLLVL.

Only a few counts were recorded for this clone. This chain joins TRBV2 and TRBJ1-1; D ambiguous. Germline V lookup: CDR1 SNHLY, CDR2 FYNNEI. Trimming cost V 1 base and J 0 bases, with 0 bases left between them. This CDR3 region has 12 residues. The CDR3, as DNA: TGTGCCAGCAGTGAAGTGAACACTGAAGCTTTCTTT. Protein sequence: CASSEVNTEAFF.

The gene calls are TRBV5-6 and TRBJ2-7; D gene ambiguous. The V gene's germline CDR1 is SGHDT and CDR2 YYEEEE. This CDR3 region has 13 residues. V lost 3 bases and J 7 bases, leaving 14 bases between the germline ends. Written as DNA, the CDR3 is TGTGCCAGCAGCTCCGAACCATCCCTGGAGCAGTACTTC. This codes for CASSSEPSLEQYF.

The V and J genes are TRBV19 and TRBJ2-7; unclear D gene. The germline gives CDR1 LNHDA, CDR2 SQIVND (reference sequence). Trimming stripped 5 bases from V and 3 bases from J, with 11 bases between. The CDR3 has 13 amino acids. The CDR3 DNA sequence: TGTGCCAGTAGTCTCGGGCTAAACTACGAGCAGTACTTC. It codes for CASSLGLNYEQYF. Drawing the rest from reference TRBV19 and TRBJ2-7, the complete variable domain is DGGITQSPKYLFRKEGQNVTLSCEQNLNHDAMYWYRQDPGQGLRLIYYSQIVNDFQKGDIAEGYSVSREKKESFPLTVTSAQKNPTAFYLCASSLGLNYEQYFGPGTRLTVT.

The rearrangement uses TRBV5-1 and TRBJ2-1, with 8 bases fitting TRBD1. Germline-derived CDR1 and CDR2 are SGHRS and YFSETQ. This CDR3 comprises 13 residues. V gave up 4 bases and J gave up 9 bases; unmatched junction bases: 6. The CDR3 DNA is TGCGCCAGCAGCCGACCGACAGGGGTTGAGCAGTTCTTC. It specifies CASSRPTGVEQFF.

The rearrangement uses TRBV5-1 and TRBJ2-2; possible D gene TRBD2, 6 bases. Germline V gene sequence: CDR1 SGHRS, CDR2 YFSETQ. V was shortened by 4 bases and J by 1 base, with 11 bases between the two germline ends. CDR3 length: 15 residues. DNA of the CDR3: TGCGCCAGCAGCATTTCTAGCGAGAACACCGGGGAGCTGTTTTTT. Translating it yields CASSISSENTGELFF.

The V call is TRBV27, the J call TRBJ2-1; tentatively, D is TRBD1 (5 bases). The V gene lost 7 bases and the J gene lost 2 bases, with 12 bases spanning the gap. Per germline, CDR1 MNHEY and CDR2 SMNVEV (reference sequence). The CDR3 is 14 amino acids. The CDR3 reads CASTPQGTYNEQFF. The CDR3 nucleotides are TGTGCCAGCACCCCCCAGGGAACCTACAATGAGCAGTTCTTC.

On this clone: Other DNA sequences in this sample translate to the same CDR3. The genes are TRBV18 and TRBJ2-2; 11 bases are a match to TRBD2. V lost 3 bases and J lost 3; bases outside the gene matches: 0. The CDR3 is 15 amino acids. Germline V gene data show CDR1 as KGHSH and CDR2 as LQKENI. CDR3 sequence: CASSPTSGDTGELFF. In DNA form, the CDR3 reads TGTGCCAGCTCACCGACTAGCGGGGACACCGGGGAGCTGTTTTTT. Combining the CDR3 with reference TRBV18 and TRBJ2-2 gives the whole variable domain NAGVMQNPRHLVRRRGQEARLRCSPMKGHSHVYWYRQLPEEGLKFMVYLQKENIIDESGMPKERFSAEFPKEGPSILRIQQVVRGDSAAYFCASSPTSGDTGELFFGEGSRLTVL.

The V gene is TRBV4-1, the J gene TRBJ2-7, with 7 bases matching TRBD1. This CDR3 has 15 amino acids. J gave up 2 bases and V 0 bases, and 4 bases lay outside the gene matches. Germline V gene data show CDR1 as MGHRA and CDR2 as YSYEKL. The CDR3 coding sequence is TGCGCCAGCAGCCAAGACCCAGGGGGAACCTACGAGCAGTACTTC. Translation: CASSQDPGGTYEQYF.

The V gene is TRBV11-2, the J gene TRBJ2-1; D not certain. With 0 bases removed from V and 9 bases from J, the gap between germline ends came to 12 bases. CDR3 length: 14 amino acids. Germline loops: CDR1 SGHAT, CDR2 FQNNGV. Written as DNA, the CDR3 is TGTGCCAGCAGCTTAGATAGGGCCGACGGTGAGCAGTTCTTC. Its translation is CASSLDRADGEQFF.